This T cell receptor (beta chain) was found in a study of blood T cells in healthy people across ages. This clonotype showed up just a few times. Through a sample-barcoded 5' primer and a J-beta primer mix, a second PCR was run for about 6 to 11 cycles. One entry per CDR3 protein, called by TCRdb with MiXCR from the 5' RACE reads. The sample yields 660,000 or so distinct CDR3 sequences, about 54% seen once. The CDR3 sequence is 13 residues long. V lost 8 bases and J 5 bases, leaving 12 bases between the germline ends. Germline V gene lookup returns CDR1 MNHEY and CDR2 SVGAGI. The sample was blood. The V gene is TRBV6-5, the J gene TRBJ2-2; no reliable D call. This clonotype originated in a man in his fifties or sixties in good health. This CDR3 is CASPAPGTGELFF. In DNA form, the CDR3 reads TGTGCCAGCCCTGCCCCTGGAACCGGGGAGCTGTTTTTT.